This T cell receptor (beta chain) was identified in a study of T cell responses to AZD1222 COVID-19 vaccine. Findings and limits, study-wide: Regions 160-218 and 743-854 dominated among vaccine-associated CD4 TCRs spanning spike.

V was clipped by 7 bases and J by 6 bases; unmatched bases: 12. CDR1 is WNHNN and CDR2 is SYGVQD in the germline V gene (reference sequence). This CDR3 comprises 16 residues. With respect to this clone: Its antigen is not identified.

TCRdb's copy holds only in-frame clones and misses some; the assay was immunoSEQ multiplex PCR. The table lists tens of thousands of clones, roughly 90% of them singletons. Investigators merged groups given second doses at roughly 4 or roughly 12 weeks. The chain uses TRBV10-1 and TRBJ2-2, with TRBD1 matching over 9 bases. The source of this sequence is an adult who received the AZD1222 COVID-19 vaccine. The starting material was peripheral blood, obtained 28 days after the second AZD1222 dose. The CDR3 loop is CASTTWDRVSSGELFF. CDR3 bases: TGCGCCAGCACAACCTGGGACAGGGTTTCCTCCGGGGAGCTGTTTTTT.